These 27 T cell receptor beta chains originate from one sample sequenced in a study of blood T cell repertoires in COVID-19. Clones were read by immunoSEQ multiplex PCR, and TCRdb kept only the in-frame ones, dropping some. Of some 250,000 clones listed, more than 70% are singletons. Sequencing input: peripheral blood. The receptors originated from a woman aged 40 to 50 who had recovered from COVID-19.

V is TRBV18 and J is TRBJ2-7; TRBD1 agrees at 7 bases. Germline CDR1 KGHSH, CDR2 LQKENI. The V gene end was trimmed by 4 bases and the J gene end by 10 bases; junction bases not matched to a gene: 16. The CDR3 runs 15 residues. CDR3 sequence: CASSLTGTEAWIQYF. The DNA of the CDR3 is TGTGCCAGCTCACTTACCGGGACAGAGGCCTGGATCCAGTACTTC.

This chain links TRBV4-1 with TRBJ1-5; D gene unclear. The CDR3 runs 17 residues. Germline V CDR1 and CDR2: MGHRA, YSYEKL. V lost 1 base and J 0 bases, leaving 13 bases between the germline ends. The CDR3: CASSQAPGVSSNQPQHF. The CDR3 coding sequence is TGCGCCAGCAGCCAAGCCCCGGGAGTAAGTAGCAATCAGCCCCAGCATTTT.

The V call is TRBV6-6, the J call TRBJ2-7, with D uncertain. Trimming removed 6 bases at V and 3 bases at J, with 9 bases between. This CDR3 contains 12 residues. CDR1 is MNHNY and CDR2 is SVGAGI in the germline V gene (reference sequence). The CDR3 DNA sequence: TGTGCCAGCAGGGGCGTCCACTACGAGCAGTACTTC. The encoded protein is CASRGVHYEQYF.

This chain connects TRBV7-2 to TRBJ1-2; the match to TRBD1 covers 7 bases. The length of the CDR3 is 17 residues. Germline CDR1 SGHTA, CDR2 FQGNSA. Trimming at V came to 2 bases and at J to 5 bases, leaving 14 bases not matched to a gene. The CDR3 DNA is TGTGCCAGCAGCTTACCCCCCGGACAGGCGAGGACGTATGGCTACACCTTC. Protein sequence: CASSLPPGQARTYGYTF.

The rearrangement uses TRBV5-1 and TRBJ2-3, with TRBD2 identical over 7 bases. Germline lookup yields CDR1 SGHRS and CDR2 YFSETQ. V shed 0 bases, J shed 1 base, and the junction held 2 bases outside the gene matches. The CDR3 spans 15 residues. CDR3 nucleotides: TGCGCCAGCAGCTTGGCCCTAGCGGGCACAGATACGCAGTATTTT. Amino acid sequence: CASSLALAGTDTQYF. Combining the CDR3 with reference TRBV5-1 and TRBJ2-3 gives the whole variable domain KAGVTQTPRYLIKTRGQQVTLSCSPISGHRSVSWYQQTPGQGLQFLFEYFSETQRNKGNFPGRFSGRQFSNSRSEMNVSTLELGDSALYLCASSLALAGTDTQYFGPGTRLTVL.

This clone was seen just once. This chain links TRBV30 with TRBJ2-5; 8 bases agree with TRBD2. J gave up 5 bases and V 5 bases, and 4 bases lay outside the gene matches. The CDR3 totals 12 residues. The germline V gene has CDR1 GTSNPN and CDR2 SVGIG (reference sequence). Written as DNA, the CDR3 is TGTGCCTGGGGGCCGGGGGGGGAGACCCAGTACTTC. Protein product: CAWGPGGETQYF.

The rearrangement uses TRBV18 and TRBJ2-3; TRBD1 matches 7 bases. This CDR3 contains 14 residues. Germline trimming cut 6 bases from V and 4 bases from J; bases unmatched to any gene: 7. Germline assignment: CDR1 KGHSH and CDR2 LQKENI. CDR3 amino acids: CASSRGQAPDTQYF. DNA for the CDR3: TGTGCCAGCTCCCGCGGACAGGCCCCAGATACGCAGTATTTT.

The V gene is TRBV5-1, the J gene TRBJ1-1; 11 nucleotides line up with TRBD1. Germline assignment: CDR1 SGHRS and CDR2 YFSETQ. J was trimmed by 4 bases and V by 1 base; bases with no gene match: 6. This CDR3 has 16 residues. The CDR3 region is CASSLNPGQGGTEAFF. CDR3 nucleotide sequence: TGCGCCAGCAGCTTGAACCCGGGACAGGGGGGCACTGAAGCTTTCTTT.

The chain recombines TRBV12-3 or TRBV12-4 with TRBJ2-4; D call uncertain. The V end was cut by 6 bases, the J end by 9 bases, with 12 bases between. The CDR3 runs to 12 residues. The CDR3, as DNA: TGTGCCAGCAGCCTCCGGCACAGCATTCAGTACTTC. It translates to CASSLRHSIQYF.

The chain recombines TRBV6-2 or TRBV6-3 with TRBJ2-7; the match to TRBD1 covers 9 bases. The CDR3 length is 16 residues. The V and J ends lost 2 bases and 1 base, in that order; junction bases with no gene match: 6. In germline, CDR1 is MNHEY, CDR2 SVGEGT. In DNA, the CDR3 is TGTGCCAGCAGTTACACAGGGACAGGGCGATCCTACGAGCAGTACGTC. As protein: CASSYTGTGRSYEQYV.

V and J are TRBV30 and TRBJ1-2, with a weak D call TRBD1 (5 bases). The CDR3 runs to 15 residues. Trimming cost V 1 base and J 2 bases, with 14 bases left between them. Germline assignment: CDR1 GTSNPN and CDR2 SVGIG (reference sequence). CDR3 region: CAWSAPPTENYGYTF. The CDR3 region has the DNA TGTGCCTGGAGTGCTCCGCCGACAGAGAACTATGGCTACACCTTC.

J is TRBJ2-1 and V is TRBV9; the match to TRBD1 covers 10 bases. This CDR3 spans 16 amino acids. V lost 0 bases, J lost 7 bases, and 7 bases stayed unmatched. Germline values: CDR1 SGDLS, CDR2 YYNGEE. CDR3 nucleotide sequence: TGTGCCAGCAGCGTAGCCGGGACAGGGGCCCTAAATGAGCAGTTCTTC. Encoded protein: CASSVAGTGALNEQFF.

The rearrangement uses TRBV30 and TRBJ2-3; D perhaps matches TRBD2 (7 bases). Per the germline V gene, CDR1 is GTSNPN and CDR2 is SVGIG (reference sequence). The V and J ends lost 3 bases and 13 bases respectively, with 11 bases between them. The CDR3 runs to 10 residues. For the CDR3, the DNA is TGTGCCTGGAGGGGGGGGCAGGAGTATTTT. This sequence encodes CAWRGGQEYF. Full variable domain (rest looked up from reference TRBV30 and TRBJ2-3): SQTIHQWPATLVQPVGSPLSLECTVEGTSNPNLYWYRQAAGRGLQLLFYSVGIGQISSEVPQNLSASRPQDRQFILSSKKLLLSDSGFYLCAWRGGQEYFGPGTRLTVL.

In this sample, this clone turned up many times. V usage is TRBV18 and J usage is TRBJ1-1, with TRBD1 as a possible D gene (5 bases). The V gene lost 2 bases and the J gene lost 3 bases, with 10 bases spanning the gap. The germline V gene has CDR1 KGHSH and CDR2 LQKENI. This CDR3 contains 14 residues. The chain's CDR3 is CASSPGVGDTEAFF. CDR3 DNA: TGTGCCAGCTCACCAGGGGTAGGGGACACTGAAGCTTTCTTT. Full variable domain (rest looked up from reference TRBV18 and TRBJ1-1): NAGVMQNPRHLVRRRGQEARLRCSPMKGHSHVYWYRQLPEEGLKFMVYLQKENIIDESGMPKERFSAEFPKEGPSILRIQQVVRGDSAAYFCASSPGVGDTEAFFGQGTRLTVV.

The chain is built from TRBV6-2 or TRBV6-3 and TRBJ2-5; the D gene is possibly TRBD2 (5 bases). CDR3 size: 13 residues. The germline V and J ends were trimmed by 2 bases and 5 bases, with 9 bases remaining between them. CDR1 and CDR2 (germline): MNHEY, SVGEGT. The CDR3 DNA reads TGTGCCAGCAGTTACGGGAAGCGGGAGACCCAGTACTTC. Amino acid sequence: CASSYGKRETQYF.

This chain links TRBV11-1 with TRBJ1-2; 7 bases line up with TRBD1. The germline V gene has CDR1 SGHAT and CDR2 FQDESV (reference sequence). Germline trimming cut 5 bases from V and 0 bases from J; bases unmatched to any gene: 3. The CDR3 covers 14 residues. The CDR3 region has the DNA TGTGCCAGCAGCATCGGGACAGCTAACTATGGCTACACCTTC. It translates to CASSIGTANYGYTF.

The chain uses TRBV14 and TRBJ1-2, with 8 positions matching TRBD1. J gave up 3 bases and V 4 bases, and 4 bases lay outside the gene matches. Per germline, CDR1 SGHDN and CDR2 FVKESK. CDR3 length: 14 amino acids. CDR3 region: CASSRRQGYYGYTF. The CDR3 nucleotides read TGTGCCAGCAGCCGTCGACAGGGGTACTATGGCTACACCTTC.

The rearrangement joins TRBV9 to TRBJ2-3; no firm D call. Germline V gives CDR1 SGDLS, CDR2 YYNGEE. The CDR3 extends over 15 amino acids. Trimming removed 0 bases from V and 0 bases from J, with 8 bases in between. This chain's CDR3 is CASSVGTASTDTQYF. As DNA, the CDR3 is TGTGCCAGCAGCGTAGGTACAGCTAGCACAGATACGCAGTATTTT.

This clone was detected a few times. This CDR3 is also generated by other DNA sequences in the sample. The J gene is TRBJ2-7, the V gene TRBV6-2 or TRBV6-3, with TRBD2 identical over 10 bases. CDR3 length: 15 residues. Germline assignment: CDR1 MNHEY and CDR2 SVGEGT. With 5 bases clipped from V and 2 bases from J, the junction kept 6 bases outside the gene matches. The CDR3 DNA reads TGTGCCAGCAGTCCCAGGACTAGCGGCCCCTACGAGCAGTACTTC. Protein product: CASSPRTSGPYEQYF.

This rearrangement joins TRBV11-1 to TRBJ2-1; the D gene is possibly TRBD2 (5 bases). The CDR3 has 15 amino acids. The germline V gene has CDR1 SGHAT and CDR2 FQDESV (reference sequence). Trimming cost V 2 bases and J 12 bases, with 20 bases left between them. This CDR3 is CASSLSGSPARGQFF. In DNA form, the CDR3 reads TGTGCCAGCAGCTTATCGGGGAGTCCGGCCCGTGGGCAGTTCTTC.

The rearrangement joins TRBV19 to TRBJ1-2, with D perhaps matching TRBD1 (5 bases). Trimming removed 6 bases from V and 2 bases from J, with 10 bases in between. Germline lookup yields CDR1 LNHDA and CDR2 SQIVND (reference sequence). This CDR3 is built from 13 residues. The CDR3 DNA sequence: TGTGCCAGTAGAAGGGGCAGAAACTATGGCTACACCTTC. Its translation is CASRRGRNYGYTF.

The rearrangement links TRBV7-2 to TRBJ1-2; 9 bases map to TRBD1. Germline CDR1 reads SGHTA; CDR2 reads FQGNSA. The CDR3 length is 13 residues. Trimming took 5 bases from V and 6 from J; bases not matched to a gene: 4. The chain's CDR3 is CASSPRTGDGYTF. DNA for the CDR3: TGTGCCAGCAGCCCACGGACAGGGGATGGCTACACCTTC.

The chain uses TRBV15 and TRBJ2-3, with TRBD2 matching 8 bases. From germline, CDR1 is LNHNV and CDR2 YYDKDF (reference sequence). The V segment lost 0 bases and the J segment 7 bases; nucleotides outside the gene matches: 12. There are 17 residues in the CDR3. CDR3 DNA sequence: TGTGCCACCAGCAGAGATGGGGCGGGAGGATCCCTTAATACGCAGTATTTT. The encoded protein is CATSRDGAGGSLNTQYF.

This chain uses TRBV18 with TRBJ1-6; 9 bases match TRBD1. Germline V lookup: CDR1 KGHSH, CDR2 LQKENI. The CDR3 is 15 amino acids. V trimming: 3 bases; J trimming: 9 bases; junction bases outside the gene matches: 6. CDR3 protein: CASSPPGQGGSPLHF. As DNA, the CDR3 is TGTGCCAGCTCACCCCCGGGACAGGGAGGTTCACCCCTCCACTTT.

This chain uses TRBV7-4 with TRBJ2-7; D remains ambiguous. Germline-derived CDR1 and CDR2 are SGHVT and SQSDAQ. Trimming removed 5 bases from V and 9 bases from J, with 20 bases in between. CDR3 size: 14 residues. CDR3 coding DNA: TGTGCCAGCAGCCCCCGGTCCTACAAGACAAGGCAGTACGTC. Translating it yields CASSPRSYKTRQYV.

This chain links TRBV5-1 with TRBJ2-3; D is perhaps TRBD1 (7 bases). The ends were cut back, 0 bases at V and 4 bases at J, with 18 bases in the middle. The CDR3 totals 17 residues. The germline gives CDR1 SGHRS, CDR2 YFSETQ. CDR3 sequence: CASSLVGGSLAADTQYF. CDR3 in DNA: TGCGCCAGCAGCTTGGTAGGGGGCTCACTAGCAGCAGATACGCAGTATTTT.

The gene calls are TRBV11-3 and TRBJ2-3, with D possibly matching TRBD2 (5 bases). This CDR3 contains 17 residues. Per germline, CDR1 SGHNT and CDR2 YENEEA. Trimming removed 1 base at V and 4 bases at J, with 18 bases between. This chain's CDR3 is CASSLGVRGVDSDTQYF. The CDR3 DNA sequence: TGTGCCAGCAGCTTAGGAGTTCGGGGTGTCGATTCAGATACGCAGTATTTT. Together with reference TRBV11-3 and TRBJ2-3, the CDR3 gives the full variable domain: EAGVVQSPRYKIIEKKQPVAFWCNPISGHNTLYWYLQNLGQGPELLIRYENEEAVDDSQLPKDRFSAERLKGVDSTLKIQPAELGDSAVYLCASSLGVRGVDSDTQYFGPGTRLTVL.